Listed here are 19 T cell receptor beta chains from one sample, sequenced in a study of blood T cells in healthy people across ages. A second PCR of 7 to 11 cycles used a sample-barcoded 5' primer and a J-beta primer mix. A single record per CDR3 protein comes from TCRdb applying MiXCR to the 5' RACE reads. This repertoire shows roughly 1,500,000 distinct CDR3 sequences, around 35% found once; its top ten account for approximately 10%. Sequenced material: blood. These receptors were taken from a woman in her 30s in good health.

With regard to this clonotype: Since the CDR3 does not end with the conserved phenylalanine or tryptophan, this likely comes from a read error. The gene calls are TRBV7-2 and TRBJ1-2; 7 nucleotides agree with TRBD1. Looked up from germline, CDR1 is SGHTA and CDR2 is FQGNSA. J gave up 0 bases and V 8 bases, and 9 bases lay outside the gene matches. The CDR3 has 15 amino acids. CDR3 DNA: TGTGCCAGCGGATTTCGGGACAGAGCTAACTATGGCTACACCCTC. Residues: CASGFRDRANYGYTL.

This clonotype was counted between two and nine times. The chain couples TRBV6-5 to TRBJ1-2; no firm D call. Trimming pared 7 bases from V and 5 bases from J, leaving 20 bases between. Germline V CDR1 and CDR2: MNHEY, SVGAGI. This CDR3 is built from 15 residues. The CDR3 reads CASTSVSLGYYGYTF. CDR3 nucleotide sequence: TGTGCCAGCACCTCGGTCTCCCTAGGATATTATGGCTACACCTTC.

The chain uses TRBV5-1 and TRBJ2-1, with D perhaps assigned TRBD1 or TRBD2 (5 bases each). The germline gives CDR1 SGHRS, CDR2 YFSETQ. The CDR3 is 13 residues long. Trimming left V 1 base short and J 9 bases short, with 11 bases between. The CDR3 sequence: CASSLRRDAEQFF. CDR3 DNA sequence: TGCGCCAGCAGCTTGCGCCGGGACGCTGAGCAGTTCTTC. The full variable domain, completed using reference TRBV5-1 and TRBJ2-1, is KAGVTQTPRYLIKTRGQQVTLSCSPISGHRSVSWYQQTPGQGLQFLFEYFSETQRNKGNFPGRFSGRQFSNSRSEMNVSTLELGDSALYLCASSLRRDAEQFFGPGTRLTVL.

This chain uses TRBV28 with TRBJ2-7; 8 bases are a match to TRBD1. The J call may be incorrect, as the DNA end agrees better with TRBJ2-5. Germline CDR1 and CDR2: MDHEN and SYDVKM. The CDR3 is made up of 14 amino acids. CDR3 protein: CASSLSGQAWTQYF. The CDR3 nucleotides read TGTGCCAGCAGTTTATCGGGACAGGCTTGGACCCAGTACTTC.

This clonotype was counted between two and nine times. The chain has TRBV7-3 and TRBJ2-3; D may be TRBD2 (6 bases). V lost 5 bases to trimming and J lost 5 bases, with 17 bases between them. This CDR3 contains 15 residues. Per germline, CDR1 SGHTA and CDR2 FQGTGA. The CDR3 bases are TGTGCCAGCAGCCCGAGAGGAGGGGAGCGAGATACGCAGTATTTT. Encoded protein: CASSPRGGERDTQYF.

This clonotype was seen many times. V and J are TRBV12-3 or TRBV12-4 and TRBJ2-2; D not resolved. Deletions cut 6 bases from V and 1 base from J, with 0 bases between. The CDR3 spans 11 residues. This chain's CDR3 is CASRNTGELFF. The CDR3 nucleotides read TGTGCCAGCAGGAACACCGGGGAGCTGTTTTTT.

This clonotype has only a few counts. The genes are TRBV11-2 and TRBJ2-7; D is undetermined. Per germline, CDR1 SGHAT and CDR2 FQNNGV. This CDR3 contains 13 residues. The V end lost 4 bases, the J end lost 3 bases, and 10 bases lay between the germline ends. CDR3 nucleotide sequence: TGTGCCAGCAGCTGGCCTCCCGGCTACGAGCAGTACTTC. As protein: CASSWPPGYEQYF.

V is TRBV3-1 and J is TRBJ2-7; D unclear. Trimming left V 4 bases short and J 3 bases short, with 10 bases between. Per germline, CDR1 LGHDT and CDR2 YNNKEL (reference sequence). CDR3 size: 13 residues. The chain's CDR3 is CASSRNNNYEQYF. The CDR3 coding sequence is TGTGCCAGCAGCCGCAATAACAACTACGAGCAGTACTTC.

This clonotype was seen more than once but under ten times. The chain employs TRBV7-9 and TRBJ2-1, with D perhaps matching TRBD2 (6 bases). Germline V gene data show CDR1 as SEHNR and CDR2 as FQNEAQ (reference sequence). This CDR3 has 15 amino acids. V shed 5 bases and J shed 1 base, with 12 bases lying between them. For the CDR3, the DNA is TGTGCCAGCAGCGTCGGGACTCAGTCCTACAATGAGCAGTTCTTC. Translating it yields CASSVGTQSYNEQFF.

This clonotype was counted between two and nine times. V is TRBV20-1 and J is TRBJ2-3; the match to TRBD2 covers 11 bases. Looked up from germline, CDR1 is DFQATT and CDR2 is SNEGSKA (reference sequence). After removal of 0 bases from V and 3 bases from J, the junction contained 8 bases not matched to a gene. The CDR3 is 17 amino acids. CDR3 residues: CSARDPTSGSLTDTQYF. The CDR3 DNA reads TGCAGTGCTAGAGACCCTACTAGCGGGAGTTTGACAGATACGCAGTATTTT.

This clonotype was seen more than once but under ten times. The chain has TRBV18 and TRBJ2-7, with unresolved D. This CDR3 is 14 amino acids long. Germline V gives CDR1 KGHSH, CDR2 LQKENI. V gave up 3 bases and J gave up 2 bases, with 11 bases separating them. CDR3 protein: CASSPPDETYEQYF. CDR3 DNA: TGTGCCAGCTCACCGCCCGACGAAACCTACGAGCAGTACTTC.

Only a few counts were recorded for this clonotype. The chain joins TRBV24-1 to TRBJ2-7, with D possibly being TRBD2 (5 bases). Germline loops: CDR1 KGHDR, CDR2 SFDVKD. V was clipped by 1 base and J by 6 bases, with 12 bases between them. The CDR3 has 14 amino acids. The CDR3 coding sequence is TGTGCCACCAGTGATTTCCCTAGCTGGCGCGAGCAGTACTTC. It encodes CATSDFPSWREQYF.

This clonotype has more than one count but fewer than ten. The V call is TRBV7-7, the J call TRBJ2-1; D may be TRBD2 (7 bases). CDR1 and CDR2 from the germline V gene are SSHAT and FNYEAQ (reference sequence). V was pared by 1 base and J by 8 bases, with 18 bases between. The CDR3 consists of 16 residues. CDR3 DNA: TGTGCCAGCAGCTTAGGATCCTACAGGGAGGGCGATGAGCAGTTCTTC. Translation gives CASSLGSYREGDEQFF.

The chain couples TRBV20-1 to TRBJ2-5, with D tentatively TRBD1 (7 bases). The CDR3 extends over 13 amino acids. The germline V gene has CDR1 DFQATT and CDR2 SNEGSKA (reference sequence). The germline V and J ends were trimmed by 0 bases and 5 bases, with 10 bases remaining between them. CDR3 region: CSAREPGGETQYF. CDR3 in DNA: TGCAGTGCTAGAGAACCAGGGGGGGAGACCCAGTACTTC.

V is TRBV6-1 and J is TRBJ1-2; D is possibly TRBD1 (6 bases). With 4 bases removed from V and 4 bases from J, the gap between germline ends came to 13 bases. The CDR3 extends over 14 amino acids. Germline V gives CDR1 MNHNS, CDR2 SASEGT. Here the CDR3 DNA reads TGTGCCAGCAGTGCGAGGGGGATCACCTATGGCTACACCTTC. Amino acid sequence: CASSARGITYGYTF.

This clonotype appeared a few times. The chain carries TRBV13 and TRBJ2-1; 7 bases are shared with TRBD2. CDR1 is PRHDT and CDR2 is FYEKMQ in the germline V gene (reference sequence). Trimming took 3 bases from V and 4 from J; bases not matched to a gene: 12. The CDR3 extends over 17 amino acids. The CDR3 spells CASSFNRGLQDYNEQFF. The CDR3 DNA reads TGTGCCAGCAGCTTTAATAGGGGACTACAGGATTACAATGAGCAGTTCTTC.

This clonotype has only a few counts. V and J are TRBV6-1 and TRBJ2-5; 7 bases fit TRBD1. V shed 3 bases and J 7 bases; nucleotides not matched to a gene: 8. CDR1 is MNHNS and CDR2 is SASEGT in the germline V gene. The CDR3 has 14 residues. The CDR3, as DNA: TGTGCCAGCAGTGATGGGCGGACAGGTTCGACCCAGTACTTC. Translation gives CASSDGRTGSTQYF.

The chain links TRBV5-1 to TRBJ2-5, with D perhaps TRBD1 (5 bases). Judging by the DNA end, TRBJ2-7 fits better; the J call may be wrong. Looked up from germline, CDR1 is SGHRS and CDR2 is YFSETQ. The CDR3 totals 15 residues. CDR3 in DNA: TGCGCCAGCAGTATTGACGGACAAACCTCCTACGAGCAGTACTTC. It encodes CASSIDGQTSYEQYF.

This clonotype was detected only once. The chain is built from TRBV29-1 and TRBJ2-5, with no clear D. Germline V gives CDR1 SQVTM, CDR2 ANQGSEA. V lost 1 base, J lost 6 bases, and 15 bases lay in between. CDR3 size: 14 residues. This CDR3 is CSVEAAGFLKTQYF. CDR3 bases: TGCAGCGTTGAAGCGGCAGGATTTTTAAAGACCCAGTACTTC.